A single sample gave rise to the 7 T cell receptor beta chains below, sequenced in a study of T cells in Graves' hyperthyroidism and ophthalmopathy. RNA transcripts provided the source from which TCR beta CDR3 regions were amplified. First-round RT-PCR targeting the TCR CDR3 was performed with the HTBI primer set. Each CDR3 protein gets one entry after TCRdb re-called the multiplex PCR reads with MiXCR. The sample holds 660,000 or so distinct CDR3 sequences, roughly 45% seen once. The sample was peripheral blood or thyroid tissue (not recorded which). These receptors came from an adult man with Graves' disease, either hyperthyroidism or ophthalmopathy (not recorded which).

This clonotype turned up a few times. The chain combines TRBV6-1 with TRBJ1-1, with D uncertain. V was shortened by 4 bases and J by 0 bases, with 18 bases between the two germline ends. This CDR3 is built from 17 residues. CDR1 is MNHNS and CDR2 is SASEGT in the germline V gene. The CDR3 loop reads CASSGQWVISMNTEAFF. The CDR3 DNA reads TGTGCCAGCAGTGGCCAGTGGGTTATATCCATGAACACTGAAGCTTTCTTT.

This chain joins TRBV14 and TRBJ1-2; TRBD1 matches 7 bases. J lost 8 bases, V lost 0 bases, and 15 bases had no gene match. CDR3 size: 17 residues. Germline V gene sequence: CDR1 SGHDN, CDR2 FVKESK. The CDR3 is CASSQEGTGALDEGYTF. CDR3 nucleotides: TGTGCCAGCAGCCAAGAAGGCACAGGGGCCCTTGACGAGGGCTACACCTTC.

The sample holds a few counts of this clonotype. At one of its ends the junction is not consistent with the germline gene, which may arise from a read error. This chain connects TRBV20-1 to TRBJ1-2; 7 nucleotides agree with TRBD1. The germline gives CDR1 DFQATT, CDR2 SNEGSKA (reference sequence). The CDR3 is 12 amino acids. Here the CDR3 reads CSASLAIGTVVF. The CDR3 DNA is TGCAGTGCTAGCCTCGCGATTGGGACAGTTGTTTTC.

The chain employs TRBV20-1 and TRBJ2-7; D might be TRBD1 or TRBD2, each matching 6 bases. Trimming pared 5 bases from V and 9 bases from J, leaving 17 bases between. This CDR3 has 12 amino acids. CDR1 DFQATT and CDR2 SNEGSKA come from the germline V gene (reference sequence). CDR3 residues: CSADPGRTVQYF. CDR3 bases: TGCAGTGCTGACCCTGGGAGGACAGTGCAGTACTTC.

CDR3 sequence reads: CASSAFGLGNNSPLHF. CDR3 coding DNA: TGTGCCAGCAGCGCCTTCGGTTTGGGGAACAATTCACCCCTCCACTTT. The chain uses TRBV25-1 and TRBJ1-6; D ambiguous. There are 16 residues in the CDR3. Per germline, CDR1 MGHDK and CDR2 SYGVNS. The germline V and J ends were trimmed by 6 bases and 7 bases, with 19 bases remaining between them.

This clonotype appeared many times. The V and J genes are TRBV10-2 and TRBJ1-5; the match to TRBD1 covers 7 bases. Germline V gene lookup returns CDR1 WSHSY and CDR2 SAAADI. This CDR3 has 13 residues. With 6 bases clipped from V and 3 bases from J, the junction kept 2 bases outside the gene matches. CDR3 amino acids: CASRQGVNQPQHF. The CDR3 DNA reads TGCGCCAGCAGGCAGGGGGTCAATCAGCCCCAGCATTTT.

For the CDR3, the DNA is TGTGCCAGCAGCATTGGACAGGGGAGATTCTACGAGCAGTACTTC. Its protein is CASSIGQGRFYEQYF. The rearrangement links TRBV7-6 to TRBJ2-7, with 9 positions matching TRBD1. Germline V lookup: CDR1 SGHVS, CDR2 FNYEAQ. With V trimmed by 5 bases and J by 3 bases, 8 bases remained unmatched. The CDR3 is 15 amino acids.